This TCR beta chain came from a study of cytomegalovirus exposure and HLA in healthy donors (dated by TCRdb to between 2016 and 2019). Concerning the study at large: According to a later analysis, the 100 to 150 validation repertoires were produced on the same platform as the roughly 700 repertoires of the first cohort. In addition to the first cohort of around 670 subjects, a separate validation cohort of approximately 120 different subjects was used. The study aimed to test whether cataloging public T cell receptors could reveal signatures of past pathogen exposure. To predict cytomegalovirus infection status, the study brought together high-throughput TCR immunosequencing, statistical association of individual TCRs with disease status, and machine learning.

General conclusions and limits of the study: A later analysis had no HLA typing for the validation cohort, so co-occurrence there was scored across all 110 or so repertoires. It was suggested by the authors that the approach could potentially be generalized to other disease states and immunological phenotypes. A later analysis found that TCRs clustered in the first cohort also tended to co-occur in the 95 to 150 validation repertoires, with approximately 94% of cluster scores above 0. In the study, about 150 TCR beta chains were listed as associated with cytomegalovirus. A few of the identified cytomegalovirus-associated TCR beta chains were confirmed in vitro to be specific for cytomegalovirus antigens. The classifier was reported to diagnose cytomegalovirus status with high specificity and sensitivity in both the original cohort and the validation cohort. While some public TCRs were present in many individuals, most TCR sequences turned up only very rarely across donors.

V drops 2 bases and J drops 0 bases, leaving 11 bases in between. The CDR3 spans 16 residues, from the cysteine through the phenylalanine. Here the CDR3 DNA is all that survives: 48 bases in frame from base 1. CDR1 MGHRA and CDR2 YSYEKL are derived from the germline V gene. This clone was seen once. Its antigen is unknown. No much larger clone exists at a distance of one base, and base qualities are not known. The donors were included in the validation cohort of 90 to 150 subjects, a group kept apart from the approximately 700-subject first cohort. Library preparation used the immunoSEQ multiplex PCR assay. The paper's processing steps were these. A statistical classification framework was built for diagnosing cytomegalovirus status from the catalog of TCR beta chain sequences. TCRdb took over this immuneACCESS table, retaining in-frame rearrangements with V and J assigned. Such tables are incomplete; in checked studies, under half of the missing clones stem from an unresolved V gene, and the remainder is unexplained. That table supplies the V and J calls and clone size; D and trimming were determined from the DNA. The sample has more than 300,000 clones on record, around 86% of them singletons. The top ten hold 0.8% to 0.85% of the sample.

The source is a woman aged 18-29 years in good health and CMV-seronegative. Material for sequencing was PBMCs. This receptor chain uses TRBV4-1 and TRBJ2-1, and perhaps TRBD2 as D gene, on 6 matching bases. The CDR3 here reads CASSQIAGGSYNEQFF. The bases read TGCGCCAGCAGCCAAATAGCCGGGGGCTCCTACAATGAGCAGTTCTTC.